This T cell receptor beta chain was retrieved from a study of shared clonotypes between healthy human individuals. General study points: Sharing across four donors was highest in naive CD4 (approximately 5%) and lowest in memory CD8 (around 0.4%).

Germline CDR1 is LNHDA and CDR2 is SQIVND (reference sequence). V lost 6 bases, J lost 7 bases, and 9 bases stayed unmatched. The CDR3 length is 13 residues. Investigators spread the genomic DNA of each subset evenly over several immunoSEQ plates. Replicate PCRs run on sorted subsets employed approximately 0.2 ug DNA, around 27,000 T cell genomes. This table comes from immunoSEQ multiplex PCR, and its TCRdb copy is limited to in-frame clones, with some not included. Of a few hundred thousand clones listed, about 65% are singletons. All donors were Caucasian adults living in Nashville, Tennessee. The sample holds a few counts of this clone. What it binds is unknown.

The material sequenced was memory CD4+ T cells sorted from blood. Subset denoted: CD45RA-negative fraction. The clonotype was recovered from a man under 40 in good health. The rearrangement uses TRBV19 and TRBJ2-7, with 7 nucleotides matching TRBD1. This CDR3 reads CASSMQGGQEQYF. CDR3 bases: TGTGCCAGTAGCATGCAAGGGGGCCAGGAGCAGTACTTC.